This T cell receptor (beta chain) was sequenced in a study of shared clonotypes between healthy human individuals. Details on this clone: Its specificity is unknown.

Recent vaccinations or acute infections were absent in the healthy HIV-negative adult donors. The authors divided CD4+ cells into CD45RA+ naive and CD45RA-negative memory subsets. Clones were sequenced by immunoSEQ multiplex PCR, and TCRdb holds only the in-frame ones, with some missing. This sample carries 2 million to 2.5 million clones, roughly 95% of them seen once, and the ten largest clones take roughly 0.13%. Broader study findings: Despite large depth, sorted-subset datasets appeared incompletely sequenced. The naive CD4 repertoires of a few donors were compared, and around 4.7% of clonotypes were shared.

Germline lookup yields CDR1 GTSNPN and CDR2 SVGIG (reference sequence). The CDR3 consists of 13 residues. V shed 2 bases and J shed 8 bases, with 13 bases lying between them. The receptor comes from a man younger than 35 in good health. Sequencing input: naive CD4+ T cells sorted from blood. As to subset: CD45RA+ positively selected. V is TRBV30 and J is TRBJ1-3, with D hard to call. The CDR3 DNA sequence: TGTGCCTGGAGTCTTCTCTTCGGGGACACCATATATTTT. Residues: CAWSLLFGDTIYF.